This T cell receptor beta chain was observed in a study of blood T cells in healthy people across ages. General study points: Older age coincided with a roughly linear decline in TCR beta diversity per million T cells.

This clonotype has more than one count but fewer than ten. Its antigen is undetermined. The CDR3 length is 15 residues. CDR1 is MDHEN and CDR2 is SYDVKM in the germline V gene. Between the trimmed V and J ends, which lost 2 bases and 3 bases, there was a span of 11 bases. Together with a sample-barcoded 5' primer, a J-beta primer mix was included in a second PCR lasting roughly 6 to 12 cycles. In TCRdb, the 5' RACE reads were re-called with MiXCR into one record per CDR3 protein. The repertoire holds 1.5 million to 2 million distinct CDR3 sequences, almost 35% seen once, with around 10% in the top ten.

The chain links TRBV28 to TRBJ1-5; the D is unclear. Source material: blood. The TCR was taken from a woman in her 30s in good health. CDR3 protein: CASSLMGNNNQPQHF. In nucleotides, the CDR3 is TGTGCCAGCAGTTTAATGGGGAATAACAATCAGCCCCAGCATTTT.